The sequence of this TCR beta chain was determined in a study of human T cells and chemical hapten exposure (dated by TCRdb to the early 2020s). General notes on the study: For sensitization, 2% DPC in acetone was applied to a 2 cm by 2 cm area of upper inner arm skin. Weekly therapeutic DPC doses were additionally applied to the scalp of patients throughout the approximately 24-week study period. Patch testing was done on the upper back using Finn chambers containing 0.01% DPC, and results were scored after 6 days according to International Contact Dermatitis Research Group standards. The patient cohort, mostly female, included alopecia areata with under or over 50% scalp involvement, alopecia totalis and alopecia universalis. Libraries were pooled for sequencing, and variation in per-sample TCR yields was attributed mainly to small differences in library volumes within the pool. This study followed changes in the peripheral blood TCR repertoire in vivo during primary and secondary sensitization of alopecia patients to the hapten diphenylcyclopropenone (DPC). Blood samples were taken from patients before sensitization (week 0) and then at 2, 6 and about 24 weeks after DPC sensitization. About 30 alopecia patients provided blood for TCR sequencing at one to four time points (pre-sensitization, 2, 6 and 24 weeks). Results the study describes overall, beyond this receptor: After repeated subsampling, changes were observed in the strength of the expansion versus patch-test correlation and in the threshold at which the correlation became significant. The number of TCRs above 1 in 1000 frequency did not change with DPC sensitization; there was no evidence of global repertoire structure alterations. Because every patient had alopecia, a presumed autoimmune disease, the patients' immune response might differ from that of healthy individuals. Expanded TCRs formed significantly more large CDR3 similarity clusters than pre-sensitization or healthy control sets, consistent with antigen-driven responses. Patch test score correlated positively with the number of PT1 expanded TCRs, reaching significance at thresholds 8, 16 and 32 but not at 4.

Worth noting for this clonotype: Its antigen remains undetermined. No per-base quality is available; no much larger clone lies one base away.

Libraries came from RACE. For sequencing, a NextSeq 500 was employed. During library preparation, unique molecular identifiers were attached to individual cDNA molecules so that TCRs could be counted in a quantitative, reproducible way. Each blood RNA sample was used to sequence both TCR alpha and TCR beta chains. On the study's bioinformatics: The median number of TCRs per sample was over 85,000, ranging from roughly 23,224 to 700,000. The Decombinator software suite was used to annotate V, J and CDR3 in the TCR reads. For PS versus PT1 abundance plots, all samples were subsampled to the same number of TCRs (28,000). Expanded TCRs were defined as absent before sensitization and observed at least eight times at the 2-week time point. TCRdb took the public reads, trimmed them with fastp at Q25, ran MiXCR for clone calling and kept in-frame beta chains. Entries are consolidated by CDR3 protein sequence, retaining the most common genes and DNA. The authors' filters were not applied to this entry. The sample records about 98,000 distinct CDR3 sequences, under 14% of which are singletons. Of the sample, approximately 3.1% is held by the ten largest clones.

Spanning cysteine to phenylalanine, the CDR3 consists of 14 amino acids. The kept DNA is CDR3 alone, 42 bases in frame from the first base. The germline V gene provides CDR1 SGHRS and CDR2 YFSETQ. Germline trimming amounts to 4 bases on V and 7 bases on J, with 4 as the count of junction bases outside the gene matches. The time point label for this specimen denotes: pre-sensitization, week 0. The treatment or condition label, as the study defines it: therapeutic diphenylcyclopropenone sensitization with weekly scalp DPC. At each patch-test visit, blood was drawn before the patch test was applied. Patients were considered eligible if aged 18 to 70, diagnosed with alopecia and deemed suitable for DPC therapy, and patients were excluded if pregnant. Total RNA was isolated from unfractionated whole blood collected in Tempus Blood RNA tubes.

This specimen consisted of whole blood, obtained in connection with sensitization to the hapten diphenylcyclopropenone (DPC). The receptor was isolated from a woman between 55 and 75 years old with alopecia areata. Some clones in this sample may be carry-over from other donors' samples. Recombination connected TRBV5-1 to TRBJ2-3, and 12 junction bases match TRBD1. The nucleotide sequence is given as TGCGCCAGCAGCCCGGGACAGGGGGCATATACGCAGTATTTT. It encodes CASSPGQGAYTQYF.